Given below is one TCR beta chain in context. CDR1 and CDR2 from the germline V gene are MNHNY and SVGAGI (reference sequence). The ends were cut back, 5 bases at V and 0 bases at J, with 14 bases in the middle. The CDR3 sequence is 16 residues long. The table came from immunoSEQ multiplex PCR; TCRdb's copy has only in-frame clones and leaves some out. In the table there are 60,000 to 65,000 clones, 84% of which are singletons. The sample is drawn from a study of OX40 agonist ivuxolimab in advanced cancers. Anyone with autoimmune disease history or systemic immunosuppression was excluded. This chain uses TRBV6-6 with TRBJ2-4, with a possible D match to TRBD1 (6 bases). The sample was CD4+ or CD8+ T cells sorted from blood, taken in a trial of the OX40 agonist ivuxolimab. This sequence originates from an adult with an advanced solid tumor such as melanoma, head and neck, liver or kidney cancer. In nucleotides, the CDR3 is TGTGCCAGCAGTCAGATCAGGGGAATAGCCAAAAACATTCAGTACTTC. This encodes CASSQIRGIAKNIQYF.